The rows below give T cell receptor beta chains drawn from one sample of a study of T cell repertoires in cytomegalovirus infection. TCRdb processed the reads anew with MiXCR; each CDR3 protein has one entry. In the table there are around 180,000 distinct CDR3 sequences, approximately 19% of which are singletons. The specimen was PBMCs. The source of these receptors is a human donor in good health (CMV status not recorded). Some clones in this sample may be carry-over from other donors' samples. CDR3s include the opening cysteine and the closing phenylalanine or tryptophan. Each record gives: V gene, D gene, clone size, J gene, CDR3 protein. D genes are given only for firm matches. Clone size is not always given. Where it is, it says once, few, many or a class for expanded clones.

V: TRBV7-2
D: .
size: .
J: TRBJ1-2
CDR3: CASTRGGGYGYTF

V: TRBV10-3
D: .
size: .
J: TRBJ2-4
CDR3: CAISESATDLAKNIQYF

V: TRBV12-3/TRBV12-4
D: TRBD2
size: few
J: TRBJ2-1
CDR3: CASSLKRGGRSEQFF

V: TRBV6-8
D: TRBD2
size: .
J: TRBJ2-7
CDR3: CASSAGTSFYEQYF

V: TRBV6-5
D: .
size: few
J: TRBJ2-2
CDR3: CASSRGAGDGTGELFF

V: TRBV24-1
D: .
size: .
J: TRBJ2-1
CDR3: CATSPDIGGEQFF

V: TRBV7-8
D: TRBD2
size: many
J: TRBJ2-3
CDR3: CASSLDASGTTDTQYF

V: TRBV27
D: .
size: .
J: TRBJ1-2
CDR3: CASSFALQGGGYTF

V: TRBV6-2/TRBV6-3
D: .
size: .
J: TRBJ2-7
CDR3: CASTTYLYEQYF

V: TRBV29-1
D: .
size: .
J: TRBJ1-2
CDR3: CSVLGSLGGYTF

V: TRBV10-3
D: .
size: .
J: TRBJ2-5
CDR3: CAISDWGEAHQETQYF

V: TRBV20-1
D: .
size: few
J: TRBJ2-7
CDR3: CSARDDGADYEQYF

V: TRBV2
D: .
size: few
J: TRBJ1-6
CDR3: CASSEAGGTMGSPLHF

V: TRBV3-1
D: .
size: .
J: TRBJ2-4
CDR3: CASSQGPGLAKNIQYF

V: TRBV12-3/TRBV12-4
D: .
size: .
J: TRBJ1-1
CDR3: CASTGEVNTEAFF

V: TRBV6-4
D: .
size: many
J: TRBJ2-1
CDR3: CASSDETANEQFF

V: TRBV12-3/TRBV12-4
D: .
size: many
J: TRBJ2-2
CDR3: CASSSQDRMNTGELFF

V: TRBV20-1
D: .
size: once
J: TRBJ1-5
CDR3: CSAVGTGSNQHQHF